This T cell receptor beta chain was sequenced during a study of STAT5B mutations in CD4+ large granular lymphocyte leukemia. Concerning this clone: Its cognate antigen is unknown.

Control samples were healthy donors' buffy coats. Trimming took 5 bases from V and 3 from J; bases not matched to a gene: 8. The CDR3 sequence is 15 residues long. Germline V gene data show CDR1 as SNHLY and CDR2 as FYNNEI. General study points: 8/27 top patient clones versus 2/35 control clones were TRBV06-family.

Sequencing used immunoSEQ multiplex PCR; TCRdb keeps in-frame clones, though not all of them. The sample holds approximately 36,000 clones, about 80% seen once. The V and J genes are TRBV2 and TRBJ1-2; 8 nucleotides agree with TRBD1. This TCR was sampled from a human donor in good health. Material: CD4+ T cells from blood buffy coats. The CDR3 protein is CASSTTGQAHYGYTF. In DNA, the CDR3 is TGTGCCAGCAGTACAACGGGACAGGCCCACTATGGCTACACCTTC. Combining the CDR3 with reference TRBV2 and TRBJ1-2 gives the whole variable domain EPEVTQTPSHQVTQMGQEVILRCVPISNHLYFYWYRQILGQKVEFLVSFYNNEISEKSEIFDDQFSVERPDGSNFTLKIRSTKLEDSAMYFCASSTTGQAHYGYTFGSGTRLTVV.